This is a list of T cell receptor beta chains from one sample in a study of shared clonotypes between healthy human individuals. Using immunoSEQ multiplex PCR, the repertoire was profiled, and TCRdb retains in-frame clones only, with some absent. Of about a million clones in the sample, approximately 80% are singletons; the top ten hold about 1.5%. The sequenced material came from memory CD4+ T cells sorted from blood. These receptors came from a man aged 18 to 29 in good health. Each CDR3 is given with its conserved first and last residue. The D gene is left open where the match is weak.

j_gene: TRBJ2-7; v_gene: TRBV5-6; d_gene: TRBD2; CDR3aa: CASSQAGTSGRRSEQYF
j_gene: TRBJ2-7; v_gene: TRBV28; d_gene: TRBD2; CDR3aa: CASSPPRGAREQYF
j_gene: TRBJ1-1; v_gene: TRBV10-2; d_gene: -; CDR3aa: CASSENRNTEAFF
j_gene: TRBJ2-3; v_gene: TRBV5-1; d_gene: -; CDR3aa: CASSPLGTGTPTDTQYF
j_gene: TRBJ2-7; v_gene: TRBV7-6; d_gene: -; CDR3aa: CASSPGAYSYEQYF
j_gene: TRBJ2-3; v_gene: TRBV7-9; d_gene: -; CDR3aa: CASSLEADTQYF
j_gene: TRBJ1-5; v_gene: TRBV7-8; d_gene: -; CDR3aa: CASSVGHAEPQHF
j_gene: TRBJ1-1; v_gene: TRBV19; d_gene: -; CDR3aa: CAPLSGNTEAFF
j_gene: TRBJ2-1; v_gene: TRBV9; d_gene: -; CDR3aa: CASSVDSSSYNEQFF
j_gene: TRBJ1-1; v_gene: TRBV7-3; d_gene: TRBD1; CDR3aa: CASSLTPTGTGDTEAFF
j_gene: TRBJ2-3; v_gene: TRBV30; d_gene: -; CDR3aa: CAWSVGSTDTQYF
j_gene: TRBJ2-3; v_gene: TRBV7-6; d_gene: TRBD1; CDR3aa: CASSPMGQAADTQYF
j_gene: TRBJ2-1; v_gene: TRBV6-1; d_gene: -; CDR3aa: CASRADSYSYNEQFF
j_gene: TRBJ1-3; v_gene: TRBV30; d_gene: -; CDR3aa: CALLPRELNGNTIYF
j_gene: TRBJ2-1; v_gene: TRBV13; d_gene: TRBD2; CDR3aa: CASNPGTSGRAGNEQFF
j_gene: TRBJ1-1; v_gene: TRBV10-3; d_gene: -; CDR3aa: CATEAGSVTEAFF
j_gene: -; v_gene: TRBV30; d_gene: -; CDR3aa: CAWSVRREFYEQYF